This passage covers 22 T cell receptor beta chains from one sample sequenced in a study of T cell responses to AZD1222 COVID-19 vaccine. Profiling relied on immunoSEQ multiplex PCR, and the TCRdb table lists in-frame clones only, not all of them. The table records under 170,000 clones, approximately 92% of them present only once. This sample comprised peripheral blood, obtained 28 days after the second AZD1222 dose. The origin of the receptors is an adult who received the AZD1222 COVID-19 vaccine.

A few counts support this clone. The chain joins TRBV30 to TRBJ1-2; D not certain. Trimming took off 3 bases at V and 2 bases at J, with 1 base between the two ends. CDR1 is GTSNPN and CDR2 is SVGIG in the germline V gene (reference sequence). There are 10 residues in the CDR3. CDR3 in DNA: TGTGCCTGGAGGAACTATGGCTACACCTTC. This sequence encodes CAWRNYGYTF.

The chain carries TRBV2 and TRBJ2-2, with 11 bases that match TRBD1. This CDR3 comprises 17 residues. CDR1 and CDR2 from the germline V gene are SNHLY and FYNNEI. After removal of 2 bases from V and 5 bases from J, the junction contained 7 bases not matched to a gene. This CDR3 is CASSEYGQGAGTGELFF. In DNA form, the CDR3 reads TGTGCCAGCAGTGAATATGGACAGGGGGCAGGAACCGGGGAGCTGTTTTTT.

This chain joins TRBV30 and TRBJ1-1; D unclear. V was clipped by 8 bases and J by 1 base, with 8 bases between them. From germline, CDR1 is GTSNPN and CDR2 SVGIG (reference sequence). This CDR3 comprises 11 residues. CDR3 sequence: CAGERNTEAFF. CDR3 DNA: TGTGCCGGGGAGCGGAACACTGAAGCTTTCTTT.

The count of this clone is one. The rearrangement links TRBV5-1 to TRBJ2-7, with 7 bases that match TRBD2. V gave up 0 bases and J gave up 2 bases; unmatched junction bases: 5. This CDR3 is 15 amino acids long. CDR1 and CDR2 (germline): SGHRS, YFSETQ. The chain's CDR3 is CASSLAGLGTYEQYF. CDR3 in DNA: TGCGCCAGCAGCTTGGCCGGACTAGGGACCTACGAGCAGTACTTC. Together with reference TRBV5-1 and TRBJ2-7, the CDR3 gives the full variable domain: KAGVTQTPRYLIKTRGQQVTLSCSPISGHRSVSWYQQTPGQGLQFLFEYFSETQRNKGNFPGRFSGRQFSNSRSEMNVSTLELGDSALYLCASSLAGLGTYEQYFGPGTRLTVT.

In this sample, this clone turned up once. The chain employs TRBV6-6 and TRBJ1-1; D remains ambiguous. CDR3 length equals 16 residues. Germline V gives CDR1 MNHNY, CDR2 SVGAGI (reference sequence). Trimming removed 4 bases at V and 3 bases at J, with 18 bases between. CDR3 in DNA: TGTGCCAGCAGTTCTCAGTTCTGGGGTCAAGACACTGAAGCTTTCTTT. Protein sequence: CASSSQFWGQDTEAFF.

The J gene is TRBJ2-3, the V gene TRBV28; TRBD2 agrees at 7 bases. Trimming removed 7 bases from V and 2 bases from J; junction bases left unmatched: 12. This CDR3 is built from 16 residues. Germline V gene data show CDR1 as MDHEN and CDR2 as SYDVKM. The chain's CDR3 is CASTQGALAVTDTQYF. The CDR3 DNA reads as TGTGCCAGCACCCAAGGGGCGCTAGCGGTCACAGATACGCAGTATTTT.

The chain links TRBV5-1 to TRBJ2-7; D call uncertain. CDR3 size: 15 residues. Germline CDR1 is SGHRS and CDR2 is YFSETQ. V gave up 1 base and J gave up 2 bases, with 13 bases separating them. The CDR3 protein is CASSLSPAEAYEQYF. The DNA of the CDR3 is TGCGCCAGCAGCTTGTCCCCCGCCGAAGCCTACGAGCAGTACTTC. Combining the CDR3 with reference TRBV5-1 and TRBJ2-7 gives the whole variable domain KAGVTQTPRYLIKTRGQQVTLSCSPISGHRSVSWYQQTPGQGLQFLFEYFSETQRNKGNFPGRFSGRQFSNSRSEMNVSTLELGDSALYLCASSLSPAEAYEQYFGPGTRLTVT.

The V gene is TRBV15, the J gene TRBJ1-3; no firm D call. There are 15 residues in the CDR3. The germline CDR1 and CDR2 sequences are LNHNV and YYDKDF (reference sequence). The V end lost 0 bases, the J end lost 4 bases, and 10 bases lay between the germline ends. The CDR3: CATSRDPQTGNTIYF. As DNA, the CDR3 is TGTGCCACCAGCAGAGACCCTCAAACGGGAAACACCATATATTTT.

The rearrangement joins TRBV7-2 to TRBJ2-7; 8 bases map to TRBD2. Germline CDR1 and CDR2: SGHTA and FQGNSA. Trimming took 5 bases from V and 5 from J; bases not matched to a gene: 5. The CDR3 length is 13 residues. The CDR3 nucleotides read TGTGCCAGCAGCAGAAGCGGGAGCCACGAGCAGTACTTC. Its translation is CASSRSGSHEQYF.

The gene calls are TRBV7-9 and TRBJ2-5, with 7 bases fitting TRBD2. The CDR3 runs 19 residues. With 5 bases clipped from V and 5 bases from J, the junction kept 23 bases outside the gene matches. Germline V CDR1 and CDR2: SEHNR, FQNEAQ (reference sequence). The DNA of the CDR3 is TGTGCCAGCAGCCACTCTAAAGGGGACTCGGCGGGAGTAGGGGAGACCCAGTACTTC. This encodes CASSHSKGDSAGVGETQYF.

This rearrangement joins TRBV21-1 to TRBJ2-7; the tabulated D call, TRBD1, remains unverified against the DNA. TRBV21-1 is termed a pseudogene. This CDR3 is 19 amino acids long. For the CDR3, the DNA is TGTGCCAGCAGCAAAGGTGGGCCAATTGTCAGGCCGGATACCTACGAGCAGTACTTC. This codes for CASSKGGPIVRPDTYEQYF.

The CDR3 DNA follows: TGTGCCAGCAGCCAAGGACTAGCGGGACAAGAGACCCAGTACTTC. As protein: CASSQGLAGQETQYF. The chain employs TRBV3-1 (or the pseudogene TRBV3-2) and TRBJ2-5, with 11 bases identical to TRBD2. The CDR3 spans 15 residues. Trimming at V came to 1 base and at J to 2 bases, leaving 0 bases not matched to a gene. CDR1 and CDR2 (germline): LGHDT, YNNKEL (reference sequence).

This clone was observed a handful of times. The J gene is TRBJ1-5, the V gene TRBV18; TRBD1 matches 11 bases. Germline V lookup: CDR1 KGHSH, CDR2 LQKENI. The V segment lost 6 bases and the J segment 4 bases; nucleotides outside the gene matches: 8. The CDR3 has 16 residues. The CDR3 loop is CASSHGQGAPNQPQHF. The CDR3 DNA is TGTGCCAGCTCCCACGGACAGGGGGCTCCGAATCAGCCCCAGCATTTT.

V and J are TRBV18 and TRBJ1-2; 8 bases fit TRBD1. This CDR3 comprises 17 residues. The junction had 17 bases not matched to a gene; V was cut back by 5 bases and J by 6 bases. The germline V gene encodes CDR1 KGHSH and CDR2 LQKENI. The CDR3 region has the DNA TGTGCCAGCTCAACGCTCAGGGGGCGGGGAAGAATCGATGGCTACACCTTC. This encodes CASSTLRGRGRIDGYTF.

This chain uses TRBV27 with TRBJ2-7; D gene ambiguous. The CDR3 sequence is 14 residues long. Trimming pared 3 bases from V and 0 bases from J, leaving 9 bases between. Germline values: CDR1 MNHEY, CDR2 SMNVEV (reference sequence). The CDR3 region is CASSFWTGSYEQYF. The CDR3 DNA follows: TGTGCCAGCAGTTTCTGGACGGGCTCCTACGAGCAGTACTTC.

V is TRBV11-2 and J is TRBJ2-5, with a possible D match to TRBD2 (6 bases). V dropped 3 bases and J dropped 5 bases, with 16 bases sitting between them. The CDR3 consists of 15 residues. Germline lookup yields CDR1 SGHAT and CDR2 FQNNGV. CDR3 sequence reads: CASSFPVGSGETQYF. CDR3 DNA sequence: TGTGCCAGCAGCTTCCCTGTAGGGAGCGGGGAGACCCAGTACTTC.

The rearrangement joins TRBV18 to TRBJ2-5, with D perhaps matching TRBD1 or TRBD2 (5 bases each). V lost 1 base, J lost 2 bases, and 17 bases lay in between. The germline gives CDR1 KGHSH, CDR2 LQKENI. The CDR3 contains 17 residues. CDR3 bases: TGTGCCAGCTCACCACGGAGGCAGGGTGGTCAACAAGAGACCCAGTACTTC. Encoded protein: CASSPRRQGGQQETQYF.

The genes are TRBV30 and TRBJ2-1; 16 nucleotides align to TRBD2. V lost 3 bases to trimming and J lost 0 bases; unmatched junction nucleotides: 8. Per germline, CDR1 GTSNPN and CDR2 SVGIG (reference sequence). The CDR3 sequence is 19 residues long. Here the CDR3 reads CAWSRGTSGRESSYNEQFF. In nucleotides, the CDR3 is TGTGCCTGGAGCAGAGGGACTAGCGGGAGGGAGAGCTCCTACAATGAGCAGTTCTTC.

V and J are TRBV3-1 (or the pseudogene TRBV3-2) and TRBJ2-3; 7 bases are shared with TRBD2. Germline CDR1 reads LGHDT; CDR2 reads YNNKEL (reference sequence). The V gene end was trimmed by 1 base and the J gene end by 5 bases; junction bases not matched to a gene: 6. The CDR3 is 15 residues long. The chain's CDR3 is CASSQVPSGGDTQYF. The CDR3 region has the DNA TGTGCCAGCAGCCAAGTTCCCTCGGGAGGAGATACGCAGTATTTT.

The chain recombines TRBV7-3 with TRBJ2-7; perhaps TRBD1 as D (5 bases). V dropped 5 bases and J dropped 3 bases, with 14 bases sitting between them. Germline CDR1 and CDR2: SGHTA and FQGTGA. CDR3 size: 14 residues. CDR3 protein: CASSPGHQSYEQYF. CDR3 bases: TGTGCCAGCAGCCCCGGACACCAGAGCTACGAGCAGTACTTC.

The rearrangement links TRBV7-3 to TRBJ2-1, with 7 bases identical to TRBD2. The CDR3 totals 15 residues. Germline loops: CDR1 SGHTA, CDR2 FQGTGA. The V segment lost 1 base and the J segment 5 bases; nucleotides outside the gene matches: 5. The CDR3, as DNA: TGTGCCAGCAGCTTAAGCGGGAGAGGCGACAATGAGCAGTTCTTC. Translating it yields CASSLSGRGDNEQFF.

V usage is TRBV18 and J usage is TRBJ1-1, with 7 nucleotides matching TRBD1. V dropped 6 bases and J dropped 1; count of bases not matched to a gene: 5. Germline lookup yields CDR1 KGHSH and CDR2 LQKENI. CDR3 length: 14 residues. CDR3 sequence (DNA): TGTGCCAGCTCGTCGGAGGGGGCGAACACTGAAGCTTTCTTT. Translated: CASSSEGANTEAFF.